These 4 T cell receptor beta chains were all obtained from the same sample, sequenced in a study of response to subunit inactivated influenza vaccine. TCRdb ran MiXCR on the RT-PCR reads and lists one entry per CDR3 protein. The sample includes just under 550,000 distinct CDR3 sequences, under 30% of them seen just once. The same data also went into a second study, on T cells expressing NK-cell markers. From that report: 5'RACE template switching built TCR beta cDNA with unique molecular identifiers.

The sample was CD4+ T cells sorted from PBMCs, taken 11 to 12 days after vaccination. These receptors were taken from a middle-aged man who received an inactivated influenza vaccine.

A few counts support this clonotype. The CDR3 sequence is CSARDGGSEQYF. CDR3 bases: TGCAGTGCTAGAGACGGAGGGAGCGAGCAGTACTTC. The rearrangement uses TRBV20-1 and TRBJ2-7, with a tentative D call TRBD2 (6 bases). CDR1 is DFQATT and CDR2 is SNEGSKA in the germline V gene (reference sequence). With 0 bases removed from V and 6 bases from J, the gap between germline ends came to 9 bases. This CDR3 has 12 residues.

This clonotype was counted only a few times. This chain connects TRBV2 to TRBJ2-7, with 15 bases identical to TRBD2. J was trimmed by 8 bases and V by 4 bases; bases with no gene match: 6. There are 15 residues in the CDR3. Germline V gene lookup returns CDR1 SNHLY and CDR2 FYNNEI. The CDR3 bases are TGTGCCAGCAGTGCTGGGACTAGCGGGAGGTTGCAGCAGTACTTC. It translates to CASSAGTSGRLQQYF.

This clonotype appeared a few times. This chain uses TRBV7-2 with TRBJ2-1; no clear D. V lost 1 base, J lost 0 bases, and 13 bases lay in between. The CDR3 has 17 amino acids. Per the germline V gene, CDR1 is SGHTA and CDR2 is FQGNSA. CDR3 coding DNA: TGTGCCAGCAGCTTAGTCCTGATTAGGAGCTCCTACAATGAGCAGTTCTTC. Translating gives CASSLVLIRSSYNEQFF.

This chain uses TRBV24-1 with TRBJ2-3; 8 bases match TRBD2. V lost 5 bases to trimming and J lost 4 bases; unmatched junction nucleotides: 1. This CDR3 contains 13 residues. The germline V gene has CDR1 KGHDR and CDR2 SFDVKD. The CDR3 loop reads CATSGGGPDTQYF. In DNA form, the CDR3 reads TGTGCCACCAGTGGCGGGGGGCCAGATACGCAGTATTTT.